Listed below are T cell receptor beta chains from one sample, sequenced in a study of shared clonotypes between healthy human individuals. Sequencing used immunoSEQ multiplex PCR; TCRdb keeps in-frame clones, though not all of them. Of about 2.4 million clones listed, more than 85% are singletons. The sample was naive CD4+ T cells from PBMCs. These TCRs come from a man aged 18 to 30 in good health. Some clones in this sample may be carry-over from other donors' samples. Both conserved end residues are part of each CDR3. Each record gives: V gene, clone size, J gene, D gene, CDR3 protein, CDR3 DNA. D genes are given only for firm matches. Not all rows give a size; the values are once, few, many and, for expanded clones, a class.

>TRBV29-1|.|TRBJ2-1|.
CSVAPRTSSSYNEQFF
TGCAGCGTCGCCCCCCGCACTAGCAGCTCCTACAATGAGCAGTTCTTC
>TRBV20-1|.|TRBJ2-1|TRBD2
CSARHTSGQFF
TGCAGTGCTAGACATACTAGCGGGCAGTTCTTC
>TRBV2|few|TRBJ1-2|.
CASRQAGYGYTF
TGTGCCAGCAGGCAGGCAGGCTATGGCTACACCTTC
>TRBV18|once|TRBJ1-5|.
CASSPGDSNQPQHF
TGTGCCAGCTCCCCCGGGGATAGCAATCAGCCCCAGCATTTT
>TRBV28|.|TRBJ2-5|TRBD2
CASSLAGGVETQYF
TGTGCCAGCAGTTTAGCGGGAGGGGTGGAGACCCAGTACTTC
>TRBV5-1|.|TRBJ2-2|TRBD2
CASKERGNTGELFF
TGCGCCAGCAAGGAGCGGGGGAACACCGGGGAGCTGTTTTTT
>TRBV7-9|.|TRBJ2-1|TRBD1
CAIWGYGTGDSNEQFF
TGTGCCATCTGGGGGTACGGGACAGGGGACTCCAATGAGCAGTTCTTC
>TRBV4-1|.|TRBJ1-5|TRBD1
CASSQGTPDRDGDQPQHF
TGCGCCAGCAGCCAGGGGACGCCTGACAGGGACGGGGATCAGCCCCAGCATTTT
>TRBV27|.|TRBJ2-3|TRBD2
CASSLLTSGKIPDTQYF
TGTGCCAGCAGTTTACTGACTAGCGGGAAAATCCCAGATACGCAGTATTTT
>TRBV5-4|once|TRBJ2-1|TRBD1
CASSRGGDRGNNEQFF
TGTGCCAGCAGCCGAGGGGGGGACAGGGGGAACAATGAGCAGTTCTTC
>TRBV9|.|TRBJ1-1|.
CASSVGPLLGAEAFF
TGTGCCAGCAGCGTAGGTCCTCTCCTCGGAGCTGAAGCTTTCTTT
>TRBV28|.|TRBJ2-7|.
CASSQRTAEQYF
TGTGCCAGCAGTCAGAGAACCGCCGAGCAGTACTTC
>TRBV7-9|.|TRBJ2-7|TRBD1
CASSSGRGQSTYEQYF
TGTGCCAGCAGCTCCGGACGGGGACAGTCAACCTACGAGCAGTACTTC
>TRBV6-1|.|TRBJ2-7|TRBD2
CATSPSRAGGDEQYF
TGTGCCACCTCCCCCTCGAGGGCGGGAGGGGACGAGCAGTACTTC
>TRBV28|.|TRBJ1-5|.
CASTPTGNEPRPQHF
TGTGCCAGCACCCCCACAGGGAATGAACCTCGCCCCCAGCATTTT
>TRBV7-9|.|TRBJ2-7|TRBD2
CASSPHAGGAIAEQYF
TGTGCCAGCAGCCCTCATGCGGGGGGCGCCATCGCCGAGCAGTACTTC
>TRBV30|.|TRBJ2-7|.
CAWSGARDKNYEQYF
TGTGCCTGGAGTGGAGCCCGGGACAAGAACTACGAGCAGTACTTC
>TRBV5-4|.|TRBJ2-3|.
CASSLGSTDTQYF
TGTGCCAGCAGCTTGGGGAGCACAGATACGCAGTATTTT
>TRBV18|.|TRBJ1-1|.
CASSPGMNTEAFF
TGTGCCAGCTCACCGGGCATGAACACTGAAGCTTTCTTT
>TRBV7-9|.|TRBJ1-4|TRBD1
CASSPWTGYEKLFF
TGTGCCAGCAGCCCATGGACAGGGTATGAAAAACTGTTTTTT
>TRBV10-2|.|TRBJ2-1|.
CATHHRLLYNEQFF
TGCGCCACCCACCACAGACTACTCTACAATGAGCAGTTCTTC
>TRBV9|.|TRBJ2-3|TRBD2
CASSVVGGGGNTQYF
TGTGCCAGCAGCGTAGTTGGCGGGGGGGGAAATACGCAGTATTTT
>TRBV6-5|.|TRBJ2-2|.
CASRPRTANTGELFF
TGTGCCAGCAGGCCACGGACAGCCAACACCGGGGAGCTGTTTTTT
>TRBV19|.|TRBJ2-7|.
CASSHFPGPYSYEQYF
TGTGCCAGTAGTCACTTTCCCGGGCCCTACTCCTACGAGCAGTACTTC
>TRBV28|once|TRBJ2-7|TRBD1
CASSPLRQGVLTFYEQYF
TGTGCCAGCAGCCCTCTTCGACAGGGGGTCCTTACATTCTACGAGCAGTACTTC
>TRBV5-4|.|TRBJ2-7|TRBD2
CASSTGTSGRARNF
TGTGCCAGCAGCACAGGGACTAGCGGGAGGGCCAGGAACTTC
>TRBV28|.|TRBJ2-4|TRBD2
CASSTSGSVAKNIQYF
TGTGCCAGCAGTACTAGCGGGAGTGTCGCCAAAAACATTCAGTACTTC
>TRBV5-6|.|TRBJ1-5|TRBD1
CASSLGRGLGQPQHF
TGTGCCAGCAGCTTAGGCAGGGGGCTTGGTCAGCCCCAGCATTTT
>TRBV2|.|TRBJ2-7|TRBD2
CASMIRILGRTSGSHEQYF
TGTGCCAGCATGATCCGGATCTTAGGGAGGACTAGCGGGAGCCACGAGCAGTACTTC
>TRBV6-1|.|TRBJ1-2|.
CASSERGGPYGYTF
TGTGCCAGCAGTGAAAGGGGAGGACCTTATGGCTACACCTTC
>TRBV19|once|TRBJ2-2|.
CASSIAGGGNTGELFF
TGTGCCAGTAGTATAGCCGGAGGCGGGAACACCGGGGAGCTGTTTTTT
>TRBV5-1|.|TRBJ2-1|TRBD2
CASSWGLAEYYNEQFF
TGCGCCAGCAGCTGGGGACTAGCGGAATACTACAATGAGCAGTTCTTC
>TRBV11-1|once|TRBJ2-7|.
CASSSLLGEQYF
TGTGCCAGCAGCTCTCTCCTGGGCGAGCAGTACTTC
>TRBV6-1|.|TRBJ1-4|.
CASSEGDTNEKLFF
TGTGCCAGCAGTGAGGGGGATACTAATGAAAAACTGTTTTTT
>TRBV6-4|.|TRBJ2-3|TRBD2
CASRPKNRLLRGTDTQYF
TGTGCCAGCAGACCCAAAAATAGACTTTTGCGGGGGACAGATACGCAGTATTTT
>TRBV28|once|TRBJ1-2|.
CASSFQQGLNGYTF
TGTGCCAGCAGTTTCCAGCAGGGGCTCAATGGCTACACCTTC
>TRBV28|.|TRBJ2-6|.
CATRGRLVRNSGANVLTF
TGTGCCACCCGTGGACGTCTAGTCCGTAACTCTGGGGCCAACGTCCTGACTTTC
>TRBV13|.|TRBJ2-7|TRBD2
CASSAFVSGTSGAYEQYF
TGTGCCAGCAGCGCCTTTGTTTCCGGGACTAGCGGCGCCTACGAGCAGTACTTC
>TRBV18|once|TRBJ2-1|TRBD1
CASSQRGTGAANEQFF
TGTGCCAGCTCACAAAGAGGGACAGGGGCGGCCAATGAGCAGTTCTTC
>TRBV11-2|.|TRBJ2-7|.
CASSLDPSGRTYEQYF
TGTGCCAGCAGCTTAGATCCGTCGGGAAGAACCTACGAGCAGTACTTC
>TRBV11-3|once|TRBJ2-1|TRBD2
CASSLEGLAGWDEQFF
TGTGCCAGCAGCTTAGAGGGGCTAGCGGGATGGGATGAGCAGTTCTTC
>TRBV28|.|TRBJ2-4|.
CASSGTSGGAKNIQYF
TGTGCCAGCAGCGGGACATCCGGAGGAGCCAAAAACATTCAGTACTTC
>TRBV28|.|TRBJ2-5|.
CASSHRVGETQYF
TGTGCCAGCAGCCACAGGGTCGGGGAGACCCAGTACTTC
>TRBV6-6|once|TRBJ1-5|TRBD1
CASTTQGGNQPQHF
TGTGCCAGCACTACTCAGGGGGGGAATCAGCCCCAGCATTTT
>TRBV5-1|.|TRBJ2-3|TRBD1
CASTPDRVEVSLYF
TGCGCCAGCACCCCGGACAGGGTAGAAGTCTCGCTGTATTTT
>TRBV4-3|.|TRBJ1-4|.
CASSQDSGLSNEKLFF
TGCGCCAGCAGCCAAGATAGTGGACTCAGTAATGAAAAACTGTTTTTT
>TRBV28|.|TRBJ1-1|.
CASSPDPTTEAFF
TGTGCCAGCAGTCCAGACCCAACCACTGAAGCTTTCTTT
>TRBV4-2|.|TRBJ2-2|.
CASSQDPFGELFF
TGTGCCAGCAGCCAAGATCCGTTCGGGGAGCTGTTTTTT
>TRBV9|few|TRBJ1-2|.
CASSVDVNYGYTF
TGTGCCAGCAGCGTAGACGTGAACTATGGCTACACCTTC
>TRBV7-9|once|TRBJ1-5|.
CASSLGAGRGNQPQHF
TGTGCCAGCAGCTTAGGGGCAGGGCGGGGGAATCAGCCCCAGCATTTT
>TRBV7-3|.|TRBJ2-1|.
CASSSLPGRSSYNEQFF
TGTGCCAGCAGCTCCCTTCCCGGACGGAGCTCCTACAATGAGCAGTTCTTC
>TRBV19|.|TRBJ2-1|.
CASTKFGTNNEQFF
TGTGCCAGTACCAAATTCGGGACAAACAATGAGCAGTTCTTC
>TRBV25-1|.|TRBJ1-6|.
CASSESGSYNSPLHF
TGTGCCAGCAGTGAATCCGGGTCCTATAATTCACCCCTCCACTTT
>TRBV5-4|.|TRBJ1-3|.
CASSQPESGGNTIYF
TGTGCCAGCAGCCAGCCCGAGTCGGGTGGAAACACCATATATTTT
>TRBV30|.|TRBJ1-1|.
CAWSVSGVSAFF
TGTGCCTGGAGTGTGTCGGGGGTATCAGCTTTCTTT